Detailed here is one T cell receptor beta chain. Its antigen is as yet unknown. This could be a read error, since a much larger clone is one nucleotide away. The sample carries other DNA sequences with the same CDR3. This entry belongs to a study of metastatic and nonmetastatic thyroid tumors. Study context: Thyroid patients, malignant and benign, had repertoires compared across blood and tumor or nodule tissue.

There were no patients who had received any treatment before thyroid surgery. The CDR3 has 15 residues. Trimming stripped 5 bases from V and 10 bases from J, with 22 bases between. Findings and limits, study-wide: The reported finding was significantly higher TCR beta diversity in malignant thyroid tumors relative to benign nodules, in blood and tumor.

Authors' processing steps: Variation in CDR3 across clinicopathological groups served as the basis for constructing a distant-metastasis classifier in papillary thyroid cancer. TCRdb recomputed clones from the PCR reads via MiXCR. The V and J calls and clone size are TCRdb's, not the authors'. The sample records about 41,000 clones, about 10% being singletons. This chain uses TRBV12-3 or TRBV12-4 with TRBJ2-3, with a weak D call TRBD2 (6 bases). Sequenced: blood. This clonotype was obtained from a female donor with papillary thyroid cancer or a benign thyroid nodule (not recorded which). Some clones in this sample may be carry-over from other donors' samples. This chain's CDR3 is CASSREKVREWAQYF. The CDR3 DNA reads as TGTGCCAGCAGTCGGGAGAAGGTGAGGGAATGGGCGCAGTATTTT.